The next 28 T cell receptor beta chains were all read from a single sample in a study of CD8 T cells in Susac syndrome. RNA in amounts of about 0.45 to 1 ug was reverse transcribed with random hexamers. TCRdb reprocessed the immunoSEQ multiplex PCR reads via MiXCR and lists one record per CDR3 protein. The profile shows 200,000 to 300,000 distinct CDR3 sequences, around 93% of them singletons. The sequenced material came from CD4+ T cells from PBMCs. The receptor set was obtained from a human donor with multiple sclerosis.

In this sample, this clonotype turned up a few times. This chain links TRBV7-6 with TRBJ1-1; D remains ambiguous. Deletions cut 1 base from V and 1 base from J, with 7 bases between. This CDR3 comprises 14 residues. From germline, CDR1 is SGHVS and CDR2 FNYEAQ. The DNA for the CDR3 is TGTGCCAGCAGCTTAGGACCTTGGAACACTGAAGCTTTCTTT. It translates to CASSLGPWNTEAFF.

The chain has TRBV29-1 and TRBJ2-7, with a possible D match to TRBD1 (6 bases). CDR3 length: 13 residues. Looked up from germline, CDR1 is SQVTM and CDR2 is ANQGSEA. Trimming stripped 7 bases from V and 5 bases from J, with 18 bases between. CDR3 residues: CSATIEGVDEQYF. The CDR3 DNA is TGCAGCGCCACTATCGAGGGGGTCGACGAGCAGTACTTC.

The chain links TRBV29-1 to TRBJ2-1; 15 bases are shared with TRBD2. J lost 4 bases, V lost 7 bases, and 2 bases had no gene match. Per the germline V gene, CDR1 is SQVTM and CDR2 is ANQGSEA. The CDR3 has 14 amino acids. The CDR3 DNA follows: TGCAGCGCCGGGACTAGCGGGGGGTACAATGAGCAGTTCTTC. It encodes CSAGTSGGYNEQFF.

This chain links TRBV7-2 with TRBJ2-5; a possible D gene is TRBD1 (6 bases). Between the trimmed V and J ends, which lost 8 bases and 5 bases, there was a span of 12 bases. The CDR3 is made up of 12 amino acids. Germline CDR1 SGHTA, CDR2 FQGNSA. The CDR3 loop reads CASGRRGETQYF. The CDR3 DNA reads TGTGCCAGCGGGCGCAGGGGTGAGACCCAGTACTTC.

This sequence joins TRBV2 and TRBJ1-5; no clear D gene. CDR3 length: 14 amino acids. The germline CDR1 and CDR2 sequences are SNHLY and FYNNEI. Trimming removed 8 bases from V and 2 bases from J, with 13 bases in between. CDR3 sequence reads: CASSGVAGNQPQHF. Here the CDR3 DNA reads TGTGCCAGCTCGGGTGTAGCCGGCAATCAGCCCCAGCATTTT.

This rearrangement joins TRBV13 to TRBJ1-1; D is perhaps TRBD1 (5 bases). Between the trimmed V and J ends, which lost 3 bases and 10 bases, there was a span of 15 bases. CDR1 and CDR2 from the germline V gene are PRHDT and FYEKMQ (reference sequence). The CDR3 contains 13 residues. The CDR3 DNA reads TGTGCCAGCAGCTTCCAGCGGGGGGATTCAGCTTTCTTT. Translating it yields CASSFQRGDSAFF. Combining the CDR3 with reference TRBV13 and TRBJ1-1 gives the whole variable domain AAGVIQSPRHLIKEKRETATLKCYPIPRHDTVYWYQQGPGQDPQFLISFYEKMQSDKGSIPDRFSAQQFSDYHSELNMSSLELGDSALYFCASSFQRGDSAFFGQGTRLTVV.

The genes are TRBV19 and TRBJ2-3, with D perhaps matching TRBD2 (6 bases). Germline CDR1 LNHDA, CDR2 SQIVND (reference sequence). V was cut by 5 bases and J by 3 bases, with 18 bases left in between. The CDR3 runs to 16 residues. CDR3 sequence (DNA): TGTGCCAGTAGTGAAGGGGCGCGGCGGGAAACAGATACGCAGTATTTT. Encoded protein: CASSEGARRETDTQYF. Variable domain in full (rest from reference TRBV19 and TRBJ2-3): DGGITQSPKYLFRKEGQNVTLSCEQNLNHDAMYWYRQDPGQGLRLIYYSQIVNDFQKGDIAEGYSVSREKKESFPLTVTSAQKNPTAFYLCASSEGARRETDTQYFGPGTRLTVL.

The chain uses TRBV6-1 and TRBJ1-1, with 7 bases matching TRBD1. Germline V gene data show CDR1 as MNHNS and CDR2 as SASEGT. Unmatched junction bases numbered 8, after V lost 5 bases and J lost 5 bases. CDR3 length equals 14 residues. The CDR3 region is CASSKETGRTEAFF. Written as DNA, the CDR3 is TGTGCCAGCAGTAAGGAGACAGGGAGGACTGAAGCTTTCTTT.

V is TRBV20-1 and J is TRBJ1-2; TRBD1 might be the D (6 bases). CDR3 length: 13 residues. Germline CDR1 and CDR2: DFQATT and SNEGSKA (reference sequence). V gave up 2 bases and J gave up 3 bases, with 10 bases separating them. The CDR3 reads CSARSAGDYGYTF. The CDR3 nucleotides read TGCAGTGCTAGATCCGCAGGGGACTATGGCTACACCTTC.

In regard to this clonotype: The germline gene is not matched at one end of the junction; a read error may be the cause. J is TRBJ1-1 and V is TRBV27; D gene unclear. Germline loops: CDR1 MNHEY, CDR2 SMNVEV (reference sequence). The CDR3 is 15 residues long. The CDR3 region has the DNA TGTGCCAGCAGGTTATCGTCACAGCACAACACTGAAGCTTTCTTT. The encoded protein is CASRLSSQHNTEAFF.

In this sample, this clonotype turned up once. This chain joins TRBV5-4 and TRBJ2-5, with D tentatively TRBD1 (6 bases). The V gene lost 0 bases and the J gene lost 0 bases, with 9 bases spanning the gap. This CDR3 has 15 amino acids. Germline V CDR1 and CDR2: SGHNT, YYREEE (reference sequence). The CDR3: CASSLDPGDQETQYF. The CDR3 DNA follows: TGTGCCAGCAGCTTGGATCCAGGGGACCAAGAGACCCAGTACTTC.

The chain employs TRBV19 and TRBJ1-1; D is ambiguous. CDR1 is LNHDA and CDR2 is SQIVND in the germline V gene (reference sequence). The V end lost 5 bases, the J end lost 0 bases, and 10 bases lay between the germline ends. The CDR3 consists of 14 residues. The CDR3: CASSATRLNTEAFF. In DNA, the CDR3 is TGTGCCAGTAGTGCGACACGTCTGAACACTGAAGCTTTCTTT.

This sequence joins TRBV29-1 and TRBJ1-4; a possible D gene is TRBD1 (6 bases). The CDR3 totals 13 residues. Per the germline V gene, CDR1 is SQVTM and CDR2 is ANQGSEA. The V end was cut by 7 bases, the J end by 5 bases, with 14 bases between. CDR3 DNA sequence: TGCAGCGCTGCAGGGGCCTTAAATGAAAAACTGTTTTTT. Protein: CSAAGALNEKLFF.

Only one count was recorded for this clonotype. The CDR3 nucleotides are TGTGCCAGCAGTCTACCCCAGGGTCGGGTTACTGAAGCTTTCTTT. Translation: CASSLPQGRVTEAFF. The chain recombines TRBV12-3 or TRBV12-4 with TRBJ1-1, with D perhaps TRBD1 (5 bases). Trimming took 5 bases from V and 5 from J, leaving 18 bases between them. This CDR3 contains 15 residues.

This clonotype was detected only once. The rearrangement uses TRBV4-1 and TRBJ2-7; D is possibly TRBD1 (7 bases). The length of the CDR3 is 14 residues. With 4 bases removed from V and 2 bases from J, the gap between germline ends came to 12 bases. Germline V gene data show CDR1 as MGHRA and CDR2 as YSYEKL. The CDR3 nucleotides read TGCGCCAGCAGCCCAGGGGGGACCCCCTACGAGCAGTACTTC. Residues: CASSPGGTPYEQYF.

This sequence joins TRBV6-6 and TRBJ1-5; a weak D match, TRBD1 (5 bases). Germline-derived CDR1 and CDR2 are MNHNY and SVGAGI (reference sequence). The CDR3 totals 16 residues. V dropped 0 bases and J dropped 5 bases, with 14 bases sitting between them. The CDR3 spells CASSYSRGQGDQPQHF. The CDR3 bases are TGTGCCAGCAGTTACTCTCGCGGGCAGGGTGATCAGCCCCAGCATTTT.

This chain links TRBV6-2 or TRBV6-3 with TRBJ2-3; TRBD1 might be the D (6 bases). V was pared by 10 bases and J by 2 bases, with 13 bases between. CDR3 length: 13 residues. Germline V gene data show CDR1 as MNHEY and CDR2 as SVGEGT. The CDR3 spells CATLRGDTDTQYF. CDR3 DNA: TGTGCCACCCTCAGGGGAGACACAGATACGCAGTATTTT.

This clonotype was picked up one time. This chain joins TRBV3-1 and TRBJ2-3; 12 positions agree with TRBD2. The V gene's germline CDR1 is LGHDT and CDR2 YNNKEL (reference sequence). The CDR3 contains 17 residues. After removal of 1 base from V and 5 bases from J, the junction contained 7 bases not matched to a gene. CDR3 in amino acids: CASSQGATGLAGDTQYF. CDR3 nucleotide sequence: TGTGCCAGCAGCCAAGGCGCTACGGGACTAGCGGGAGATACGCAGTATTTT.

This clonotype was counted once. The V call is TRBV19, the J call TRBJ1-1; D may be TRBD1 (6 bases). CDR3 length equals 14 residues. V gave up 6 bases and J gave up 6 bases, with 17 bases separating them. Looked up from germline, CDR1 is LNHDA and CDR2 is SQIVND (reference sequence). CDR3 in DNA: TGTGCCAGTAGCCTACAGGGTATCGGCGCTGAAGCTTTCTTT. This translates into CASSLQGIGAEAFF.

The chain is built from TRBV6-6 and TRBJ2-3; D is possibly TRBD2 (6 bases). Trimming pared 5 bases from V and 1 base from J, leaving 13 bases between. Germline CDR1 is MNHNY and CDR2 is SVGAGI (reference sequence). The CDR3 totals 15 residues. The CDR3 DNA sequence: TGTGCCAGCAGTGGCCTAAGCGGGCGCACAGATACGCAGTATTTT. Translation gives CASSGLSGRTDTQYF.

The chain uses TRBV11-2 and TRBJ2-1, with no clear D. V was trimmed by 5 bases and J by 10 bases, leaving 15 bases between them. Germline V lookup: CDR1 SGHAT, CDR2 FQNNGV. This CDR3 region has 13 residues. The CDR3 loop is CASSPRTLGEQFF. The CDR3 DNA follows: TGTGCCAGCAGCCCTCGGACCCTTGGAGAGCAGTTCTTC.

The CDR3 region has the DNA TGTGCCAGCAGCTCCCGTTCGGTGGCGGATACGCAGTATTTT. Its protein is CASSSRSVADTQYF. This chain connects TRBV5-4 to TRBJ2-3; D not certain. V gave up 3 bases and J gave up 6 bases, with 14 bases separating them. Germline V gene data show CDR1 as SGHNT and CDR2 as YYREEE (reference sequence). CDR3 length: 14 amino acids.

This chain joins TRBV27 and TRBJ2-7; 14 nucleotides agree with TRBD2. In germline, CDR1 is MNHEY, CDR2 SMNVEV (reference sequence). This CDR3 has 15 residues. The V gene end was trimmed by 5 bases and the J gene end by 7 bases; junction bases not matched to a gene: 7. CDR3: CASSPGLAGVGEQYV. Written as DNA, the CDR3 is TGTGCCAGCAGTCCGGGACTAGCGGGAGTAGGAGAGCAGTACGTC.

The J gene is TRBJ2-1, the V gene TRBV2; D is possibly TRBD1 or TRBD2 (5 bases each). The CDR3 is made up of 14 amino acids. Germline values: CDR1 SNHLY, CDR2 FYNNEI. The V end was cut by 6 bases, the J end by 9 bases, with 18 bases between. The CDR3 DNA reads as TGTGCCAGCAGGGGGGACCGAGTTCAGGGTGAGCAGTTCTTC. This encodes CASRGDRVQGEQFF.

This clonotype was detected once. This chain joins TRBV7-3 and TRBJ2-1; 8 bases align to TRBD2. The ends lost 4 bases at V and 4 bases at J; junction bases unmatched: 6. The CDR3 is 15 residues long. The germline V gene has CDR1 SGHTA and CDR2 FQGTGA. Written as DNA, the CDR3 is TGTGCCAGCAGCTCCATAGCGGGGTCATACAATGAGCAGTTCTTC. Amino acids: CASSSIAGSYNEQFF.

This rearrangement joins TRBV4-1 to TRBJ1-6; D is uncertain. Trimming shortened V by 0 bases and J by 8 bases, and 11 bases separated the two germline ends. The CDR3 is made up of 15 amino acids. CDR1 and CDR2 (germline): MGHRA, YSYEKL. CDR3 nucleotide sequence: TGCGCCAGCAGCCAAGATATGCGGGGTTATTCACCCCTCCACTTT. Protein: CASSQDMRGYSPLHF.

The gene calls are TRBV7-2 and TRBJ1-2; D is undetermined. Trimming shortened V by 5 bases and J by 9 bases, and 13 bases separated the two germline ends. Germline lookup yields CDR1 SGHTA and CDR2 FQGNSA. CDR3 size: 12 residues. In DNA form, the CDR3 reads TGTGCCAGCAGCCCCCCGGGTGGTAGCTACACCTTC. Its protein is CASSPPGGSYTF.

A single count supports this clonotype. This chain joins TRBV3-1 and TRBJ1-5; D gene uncertain. The germline gives CDR1 LGHDT, CDR2 YNNKEL (reference sequence). The CDR3 is made up of 13 amino acids. V shed 0 bases and J shed 6 bases, with 6 bases lying between them. CDR3 loop: CASSQEDGQPQHF. CDR3 sequence (DNA): TGTGCCAGCAGCCAAGAGGACGGTCAGCCCCAGCATTTT.